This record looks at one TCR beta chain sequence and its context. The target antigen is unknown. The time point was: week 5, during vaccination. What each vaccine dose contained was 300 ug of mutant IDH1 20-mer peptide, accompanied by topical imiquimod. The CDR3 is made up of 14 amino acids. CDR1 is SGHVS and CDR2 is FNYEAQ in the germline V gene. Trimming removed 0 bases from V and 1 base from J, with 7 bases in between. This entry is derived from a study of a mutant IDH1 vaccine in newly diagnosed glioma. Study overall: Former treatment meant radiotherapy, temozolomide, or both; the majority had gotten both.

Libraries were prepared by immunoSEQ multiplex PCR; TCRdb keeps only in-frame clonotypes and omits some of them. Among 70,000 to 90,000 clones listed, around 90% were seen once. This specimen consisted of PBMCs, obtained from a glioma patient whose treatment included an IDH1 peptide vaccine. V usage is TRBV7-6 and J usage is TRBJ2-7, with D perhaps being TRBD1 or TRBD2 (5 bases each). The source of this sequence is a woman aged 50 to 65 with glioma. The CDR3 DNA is TGTGCCAGCAGCTTAGCGGGGGAGTCCTACGAGCAGTACTTC. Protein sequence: CASSLAGESYEQYF. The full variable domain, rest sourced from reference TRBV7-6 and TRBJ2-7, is GAGVSQSPRYKVTKRGQDVALRCDPISGHVSLYWYRQALGQGPEFLTYFNYEAQQDKSGLPNDRFSAERPEGSISTLTIQRTEQRDSAMYRCASSLAGESYEQYFGPGTRLTVT.